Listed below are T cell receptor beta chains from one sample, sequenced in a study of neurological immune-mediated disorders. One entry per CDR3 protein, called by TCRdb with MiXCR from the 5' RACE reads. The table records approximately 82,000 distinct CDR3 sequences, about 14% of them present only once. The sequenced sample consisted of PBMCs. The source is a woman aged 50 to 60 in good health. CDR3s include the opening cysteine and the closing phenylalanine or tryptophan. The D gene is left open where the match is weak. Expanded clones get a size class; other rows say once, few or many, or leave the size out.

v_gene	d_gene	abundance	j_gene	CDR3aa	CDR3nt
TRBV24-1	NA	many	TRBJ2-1	CATSDPREAGNYNEQFF	TGTGCCACCAGTGATCCCAGGGAAGCGGGCAACTACAATGAGCAGTTCTTC
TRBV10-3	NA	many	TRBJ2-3	CAIALAERGTDTQYF	TGTGCCATCGCGCTGGCCGAACGGGGCACAGATACGCAGTATTTT
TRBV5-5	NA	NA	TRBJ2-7	CASSQRTDSYEQYF	TGTGCCAGCAGCCAGCGGACTGACTCCTACGAGCAGTACTTC
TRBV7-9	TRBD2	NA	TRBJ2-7	CASSSPGLAGGEQYF	TGTGCCAGCAGTTCCCCGGGACTAGCGGGGGGCGAGCAGTACTTC
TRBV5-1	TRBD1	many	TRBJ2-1	CASSLMTGTGDNEQFF	TGCGCCAGCAGCTTGATGACCGGGACAGGGGACAATGAGCAGTTCTTC
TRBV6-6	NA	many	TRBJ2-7	CASSYSSTGPYEQYF	TGTGCCAGCAGTTACTCTTCGACAGGCCCCTACGAGCAGTACTTC
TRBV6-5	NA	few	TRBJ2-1	CASTNPMRGYNEQFF	TGTGCCAGCACTAACCCAATGAGGGGGTACAATGAGCAGTTCTTC
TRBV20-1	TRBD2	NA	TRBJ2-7	CSARAGTSGLWSYEQYF	TGCAGTGCTAGAGCAGGTACTAGCGGCCTCTGGTCCTACGAGCAGTACTTC
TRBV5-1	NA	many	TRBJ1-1	CASSLPGTNTEAFF	TGCGCCAGCAGCTTGCCAGGGACTAACACTGAAGCTTTCTTT
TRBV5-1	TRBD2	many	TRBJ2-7	CASSLQAGVSYEQYF	TGCGCCAGCAGCTTGCAAGCGGGAGTTTCCTACGAGCAGTACTTC
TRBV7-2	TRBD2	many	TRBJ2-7	CASTTRRGGYEQYF	TGTGCCAGCACCACCAGGCGGGGGGGCTACGAGCAGTACTTC
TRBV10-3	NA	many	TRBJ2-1	CAHSDRDSSYNEQFF	TGTGCCCACAGTGATAGGGATAGCTCCTACAATGAGCAGTTCTTC
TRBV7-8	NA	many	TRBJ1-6	CASSLEGWGFLGSPLHF	TGTGCCAGCAGCTTAGAGGGATGGGGGTTCCTCGGTTCACCCCTCCACTTT
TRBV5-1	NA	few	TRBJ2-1	CASSRDLSYNEQFF	TGCGCCAGCAGCAGGGACCTCTCCTACAATGAGCAGTTCTTC
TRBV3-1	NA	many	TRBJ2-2	CASSQATGELFF	TGTGCCAGCAGCCAAGCGACAGGGGAGCTGTTTTTT
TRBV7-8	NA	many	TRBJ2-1	CASSIRDPQSYNEQFF	TGTGCCAGCAGCATCCGGGACCCACAATCCTACAATGAGCAGTTCTTC
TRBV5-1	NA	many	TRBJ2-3	CASSSTAGNTDTQYF	TGCGCCAGCAGCTCCACGGCGGGGAACACAGATACGCAGTATTTT
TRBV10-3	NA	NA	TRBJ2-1	CAISEPPGSSQFF	TGTGCCATCAGTGAACCGCCGGGCAGTAGTCAGTTCTTC
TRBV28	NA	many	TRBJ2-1	CASSLTSYEQFF	TGTGCCAGCAGTTTAACTAGCTATGAGCAGTTCTTC
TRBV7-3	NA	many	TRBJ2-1	CASSTGPLSNEQFF	TGTGCCAGCAGCACGGGACCGCTTTCCAATGAGCAGTTCTTC
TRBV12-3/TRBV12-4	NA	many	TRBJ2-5	CASSSTGISGETQYF	TGTGCCAGCAGTTCCACAGGGATCTCGGGGGAGACCCAGTACTTC
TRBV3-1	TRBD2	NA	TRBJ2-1	CASSQGLTGTSGSKSYNEQFF	TGTGCCAGCAGCCAAGGCCTGACGGGGACTAGCGGGAGTAAATCCTACAATGAGCAGTTCTTC
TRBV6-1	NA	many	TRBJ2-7	CASSEDTTRAGQYF	TGTGCCAGCAGTGAAGACACAACGCGAGCAGGGCAGTACTTC